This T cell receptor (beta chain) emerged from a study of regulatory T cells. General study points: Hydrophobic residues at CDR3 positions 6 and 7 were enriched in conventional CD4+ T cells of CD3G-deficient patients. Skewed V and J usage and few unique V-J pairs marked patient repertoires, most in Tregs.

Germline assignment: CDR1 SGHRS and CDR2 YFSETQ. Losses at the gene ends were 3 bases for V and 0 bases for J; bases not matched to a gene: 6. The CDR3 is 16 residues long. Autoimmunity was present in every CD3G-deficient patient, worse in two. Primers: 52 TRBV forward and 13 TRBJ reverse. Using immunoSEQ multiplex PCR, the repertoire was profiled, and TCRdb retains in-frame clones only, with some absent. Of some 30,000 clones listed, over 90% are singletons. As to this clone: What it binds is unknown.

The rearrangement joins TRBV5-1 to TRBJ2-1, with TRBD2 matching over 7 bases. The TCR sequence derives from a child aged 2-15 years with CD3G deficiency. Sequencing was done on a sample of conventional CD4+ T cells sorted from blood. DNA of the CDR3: TGCGCCAGCAGCTCGACGGGACTAAGCTCCTACAATGAGCAGTTCTTC. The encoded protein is CASSSTGLSSYNEQFF.